This T cell receptor beta chain was identified during a study of shared clonotypes between healthy human individuals. Germline lookup yields CDR1 LGHNA and CDR2 YSLEER. Deletions cut 3 bases from V and 7 bases from J, with 19 bases between. CDR3 length: 16 residues. The naive CD8 population came from CD45RO-negative cells selected for CCR7, without terminally differentiated effector memory CD45RA+ cells. Using immunoSEQ multiplex PCR, the repertoire was profiled, and TCRdb retains in-frame clones only, with some absent. The data show around 2,000,000 clones, over 85% seen once. The sequenced sample was naive CD8+ T cells sorted from blood. The chain links TRBV4-3 to TRBJ2-1; D tentatively reads TRBD1 or TRBD2 (5 bases each). This receptor was obtained from a man younger than 35 in good health. The CDR3 sequence is CASSHGWGIEGNEQFF. As DNA, the CDR3 is TGCGCCAGCAGCCACGGATGGGGGATAGAGGGAAATGAGCAGTTCTTC.